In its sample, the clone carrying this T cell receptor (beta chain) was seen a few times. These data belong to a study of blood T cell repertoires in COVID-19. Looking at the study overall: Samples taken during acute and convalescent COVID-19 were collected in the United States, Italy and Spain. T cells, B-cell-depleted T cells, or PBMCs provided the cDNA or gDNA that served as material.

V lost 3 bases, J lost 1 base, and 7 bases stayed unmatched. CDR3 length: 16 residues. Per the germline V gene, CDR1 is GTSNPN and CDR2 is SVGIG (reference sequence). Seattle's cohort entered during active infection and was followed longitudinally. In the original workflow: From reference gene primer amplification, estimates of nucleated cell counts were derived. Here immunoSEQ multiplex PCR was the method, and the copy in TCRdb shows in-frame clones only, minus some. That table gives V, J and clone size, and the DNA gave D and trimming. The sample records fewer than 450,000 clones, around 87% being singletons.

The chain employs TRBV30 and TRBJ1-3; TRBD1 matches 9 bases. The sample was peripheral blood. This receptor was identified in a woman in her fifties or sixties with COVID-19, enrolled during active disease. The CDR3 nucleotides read TGTGCCTGGAGCCTTCCCGGGACAGGGTCTGGAAACACCATATATTTT. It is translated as CAWSLPGTGSGNTIYF.